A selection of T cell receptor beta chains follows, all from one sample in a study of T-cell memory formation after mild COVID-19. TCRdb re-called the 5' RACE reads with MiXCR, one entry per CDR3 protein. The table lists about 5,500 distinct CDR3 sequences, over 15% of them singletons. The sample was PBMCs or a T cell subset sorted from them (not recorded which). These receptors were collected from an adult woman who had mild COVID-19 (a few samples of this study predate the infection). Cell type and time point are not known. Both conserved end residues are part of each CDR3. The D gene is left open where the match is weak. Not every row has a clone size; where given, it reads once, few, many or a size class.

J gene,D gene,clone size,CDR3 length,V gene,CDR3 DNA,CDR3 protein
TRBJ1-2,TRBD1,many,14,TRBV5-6,TGTGCCAGCAGCTTTTCGGACAGGTTCTATGGCTACACCTTC,CASSFSDRFYGYTF
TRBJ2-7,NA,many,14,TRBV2,TGTGCCAGCAGTGTCCTACCCGTCCCCTACGAGCAGTACTTC,CASSVLPVPYEQYF
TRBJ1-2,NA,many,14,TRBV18,TGTGCCAGCTCAGGAGTCAGTCAACAGAATGGCTACACCTTC,CASSGVSQQNGYTF
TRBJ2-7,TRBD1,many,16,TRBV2,TGTGCCAGCAGTGAGTTTCCGAGACAGGGGGCCTACGAGCAGTACTTC,CASSEFPRQGAYEQYF
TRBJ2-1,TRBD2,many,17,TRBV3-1,TGTGCCAGCAGCCAAGGACTAGCGGGAGGGCGGTACAATGAGCAGTTCTTC,CASSQGLAGGRYNEQFF
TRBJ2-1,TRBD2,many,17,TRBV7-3,TGTGCCAGCAGCCCGGGACTAGCGGGGGGCCCGTACAATGAGCAGTTCTTC,CASSPGLAGGPYNEQFF
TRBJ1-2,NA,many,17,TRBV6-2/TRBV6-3,TGTGCCAGCAGTGAAATCGTGGACCCTCCGCCCCTATCCGGCTACACCTTC,CASSEIVDPPPLSGYTF
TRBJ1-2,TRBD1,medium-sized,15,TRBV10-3,TGTGCCATCAGTGATAGGGACAGCCAATACTATGGCTACACCTTC,CAISDRDSQYYGYTF
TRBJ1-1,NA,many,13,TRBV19,TGTGCCAGTAGTTCAACAGTGAACACTGAAGCTTTCTTT,CASSSTVNTEAFF
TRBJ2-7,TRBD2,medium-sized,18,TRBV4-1,TGCGCCAGCAGCCAATGGACTAGCGGGGGGGATCTCTCCTACGAGCAGTACTTC,CASSQWTSGGDLSYEQYF
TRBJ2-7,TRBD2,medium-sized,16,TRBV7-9,TGTGCCAGCAGCTTAGGCATAGCGGGAGTCTCCTACGAGCAGTACTTC,CASSLGIAGVSYEQYF
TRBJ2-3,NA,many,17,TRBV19,TGTGCCAGTAGTCCCCGGGACTGGTCAAGGTTACAGGGTACGCAGTATTTT,CASSPRDWSRLQGTQYF
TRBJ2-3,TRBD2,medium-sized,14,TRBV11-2,TGTGCCAGCAGCTCGTTAGCGGGGGTGGATACGCAGTATTTT,CASSSLAGVDTQYF
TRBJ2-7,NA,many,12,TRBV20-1,TGCAGCGGTACGACTCTCTCCTACGAGCAGTACTTC,CSGTTLSYEQYF
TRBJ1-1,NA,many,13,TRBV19,TGTGCCAGTATTTCAAGGGGGGACACTGAAGCTTTCTTT,CASISRGDTEAFF
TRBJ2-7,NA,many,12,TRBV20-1,TGCAGTGCCAGTCGGGAGTTTGGCGAGCAGTACTTC,CSASREFGEQYF
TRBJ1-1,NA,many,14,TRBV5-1,TGCGCCAGCAGCTCGGGCGGGGCGGACACTGAAGCTTTCTTT,CASSSGGADTEAFF
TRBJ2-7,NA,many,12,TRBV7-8,TGTGCCAGCAGCTTAACCGGGGGCGAGCAGTACTTC,CASSLTGGEQYF
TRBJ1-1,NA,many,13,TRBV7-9,TGTGCCAGCAGCTCGTACATGAACACTGAAGCTTTCTTT,CASSSYMNTEAFF
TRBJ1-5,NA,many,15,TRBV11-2,TGTGCCAGCAGCTTAGGTTGGGGGGGCAATCAGCCCCAGCATTTT,CASSLGWGGNQPQHF
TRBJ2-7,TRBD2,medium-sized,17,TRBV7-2,TGTGCCAGCAGCCCAAGGGTACTAGCGGGGGTCCTCTACGAGCAGTACTTC,CASSPRVLAGVLYEQYF
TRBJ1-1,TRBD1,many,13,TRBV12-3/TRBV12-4,TGTGCCAGCAGTTCCTTGCCAGGGGGTGAAGCTTTCTTT,CASSSLPGGEAFF
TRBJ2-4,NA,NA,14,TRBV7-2,TGTGCCAGCAGCGGAGGCCAGGACCGAAACATTCAGTACTTC,CASSGGQDRNIQYF
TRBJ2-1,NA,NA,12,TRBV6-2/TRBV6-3,TGTGCCAGCAGACCTCCCTTTAATGAGCAGTTCTTC,CASRPPFNEQFF
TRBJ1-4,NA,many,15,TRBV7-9,TGTGCCAGCAGCTTAGCCCCCTGGGGGGATGAAAAACTGTTTTTT,CASSLAPWGDEKLFF
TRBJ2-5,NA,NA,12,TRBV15,TGTGCCACCAGCAGAGACATAGAGACCCAGTACTTC,CATSRDIETQYF
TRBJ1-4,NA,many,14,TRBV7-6,TGTGCCAGCAGCTTAGAAGGGGTTGTTGAAAAACTGTTTTTT,CASSLEGVVEKLFF
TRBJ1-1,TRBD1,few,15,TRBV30,TGTGCCTGGAGTGTACAGGGGGAAAAGAACACTGAAGCTTTCTTT,CAWSVQGEKNTEAFF
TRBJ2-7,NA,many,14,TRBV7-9,TGTGCCAGCAGTTGGACCGGCCGGGACTACGAGCAGTACTTC,CASSWTGRDYEQYF
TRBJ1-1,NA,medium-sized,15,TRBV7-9,TGTGCCAGCAGCCCTGCGTTAGGACTAGACACTGAAGCTTTCTTT,CASSPALGLDTEAFF
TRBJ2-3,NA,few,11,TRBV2,TGTGCCAGCAGTGAACCAGATACGCAGTATTTT,CASSEPDTQYF
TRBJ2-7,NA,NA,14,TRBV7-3,TGTGCCAGCAGCCCCGGACTGTTAACCTACGAGCAGTACTTC,CASSPGLLTYEQYF
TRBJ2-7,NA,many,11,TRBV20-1,TGCAGTGGGATAGAGGTCTACGAGCAGTACTTC,CSGIEVYEQYF
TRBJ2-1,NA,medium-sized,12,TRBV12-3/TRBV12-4,TGTGCCAGCACCCCCCCCCGGGGTGAGCAGTTCTTC,CASTPPRGEQFF
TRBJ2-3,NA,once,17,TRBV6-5,TGTGCCAGCAGTTACGGGGGGACAGTGCCTAGCACAGATACGCAGTATTTT,CASSYGGTVPSTDTQYF
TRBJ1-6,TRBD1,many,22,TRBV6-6,TGTGCCAGCAGTGTTCTCGCTGCCGGGACAGACGGTTTGGGTGGCTATAATTCACCCCTCCACTTT,CASSVLAAGTDGLGGYNSPLHF
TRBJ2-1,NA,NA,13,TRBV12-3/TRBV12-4,TGTGCCAGCAGTTTAGATTCCCGGCTTGAGCAGTTCTTC,CASSLDSRLEQFF
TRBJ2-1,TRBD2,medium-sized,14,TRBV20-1,TGCAGTGCTAATCCCGGGACTAGCTACAATGAGCAGTTCTTC,CSANPGTSYNEQFF
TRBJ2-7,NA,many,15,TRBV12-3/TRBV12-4,TGTGCCAGCAGTTCCGCCGGGGGTCCTACCTACGAGCAGTACTTC,CASSSAGGPTYEQYF
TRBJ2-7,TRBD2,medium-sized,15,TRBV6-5,TGTGCCAGCAGTTACGCGAGGGACTACCACTACGAGCAGTACTTC,CASSYARDYHYEQYF
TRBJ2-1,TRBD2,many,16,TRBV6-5,TGTGCCAGCACCACGGGGGCGGGAGGGCCCTACAATGAGCAGTTCTTC,CASTTGAGGPYNEQFF
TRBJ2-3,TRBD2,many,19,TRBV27,TGTGCCAGCAGTTTATCAGCGGTAGGGGCGGGAGGGAGCACAGATACGCAGTATTTT,CASSLSAVGAGGSTDTQYF
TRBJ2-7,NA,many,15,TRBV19,TGTGCCAGTCGCCCTCAAAGTTGGAGTACCTACGAGCAGTACTTC,CASRPQSWSTYEQYF
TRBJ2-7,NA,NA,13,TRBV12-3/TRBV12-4,TGTGCCAGCAGTTTCGGGTCTGGTGGCGAGCAGTACTTC,CASSFGSGGEQYF
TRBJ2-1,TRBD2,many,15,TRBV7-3,TGTGCCAGCAGCTTAACCGGGACTACCTACAATGAGCAGTTCTTC,CASSLTGTTYNEQFF
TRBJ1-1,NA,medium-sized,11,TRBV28,TGTGCCAGCAGTTTAATTGCTGAAGCTTTCTTT,CASSLIAEAFF
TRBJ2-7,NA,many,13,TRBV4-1,TGCGCCAGCAGCCAACCGAATGGGGACGAGCAGTACTTC,CASSQPNGDEQYF